A single sample is the source of the 5 T cell receptor beta chains below, sequenced in a study of blood T cell repertoires in COVID-19. Profiling relied on immunoSEQ multiplex PCR, and the TCRdb table lists in-frame clones only, not all of them. The sample lists roughly 190,000 clones, under 90% seen once, with 13% to 15% in the top ten. The material sequenced was peripheral blood. Receptors were obtained from an older woman with COVID-19, enrolled during active disease.

The J gene is TRBJ2-3, the V gene TRBV15; perhaps TRBD2 as D (6 bases). V shed 4 bases and J shed 5 bases, with 16 bases lying between them. Per the germline V gene, CDR1 is LNHNV and CDR2 is YYDKDF (reference sequence). This CDR3 comprises 15 residues. The CDR3 region is CATSTPVGGKDTQYF. CDR3 DNA sequence: TGTGCCACCAGCACCCCGGTCGGAGGGAAAGATACGCAGTATTTT.

The chain recombines TRBV5-1 with TRBJ1-1, with TRBD1 identical over 11 bases. The CDR3 contains 14 residues. Germline V gene data show CDR1 as SGHRS and CDR2 as YFSETQ. The trim removed 0 bases at V and 10 bases at J, leaving 5 bases unmatched. CDR3 DNA: TGCGCCAGCAGCTTGGGAGGACAGGGGGCGCGAGCTTTCTTT. It yields the protein CASSLGGQGARAFF.

The sample holds one count of this clone. The chain has TRBV5-1 and TRBJ2-1, with D possibly being TRBD1 (6 bases). The germline gives CDR1 SGHRS, CDR2 YFSETQ. V was pared by 0 bases and J by 7 bases, with 14 bases between. The CDR3 totals 15 residues. CDR3 in amino acids: CASSLGQGNFNEQFF. DNA for the CDR3: TGCGCCAGCAGCTTGGGCCAGGGGAATTTTAATGAGCAGTTCTTC.

The chain employs TRBV19 and TRBJ1-2; 8 positions agree with TRBD1. The germline CDR1 and CDR2 sequences are LNHDA and SQIVND (reference sequence). Germline trimming cut 5 bases from V and 0 bases from J; bases unmatched to any gene: 11. The CDR3 extends over 17 amino acids. Here the CDR3 reads CASSFNRGDLANYGYTF. Written as DNA, the CDR3 is TGTGCCAGTAGTTTCAACAGGGGGGATCTAGCTAACTATGGCTACACCTTC. The complete variable domain, with remaining parts taken from reference TRBV19 and TRBJ1-2, reads DGGITQSPKYLFRKEGQNVTLSCEQNLNHDAMYWYRQDPGQGLRLIYYSQIVNDFQKGDIAEGYSVSREKKESFPLTVTSAQKNPTAFYLCASSFNRGDLANYGYTFGSGTRLTVV.

V usage is TRBV5-1 and J usage is TRBJ1-1, with a tentative D call TRBD1 (6 bases). CDR1 and CDR2 from the germline V gene are SGHRS and YFSETQ. V lost 4 bases, J lost 2 bases, and 15 bases lay in between. The CDR3 consists of 15 residues. CDR3 sequence reads: CASSPGGGLNTEAFF. The CDR3 DNA sequence: TGCGCCAGCAGCCCGGGGGGCGGTTTAAACACTGAAGCTTTCTTT.